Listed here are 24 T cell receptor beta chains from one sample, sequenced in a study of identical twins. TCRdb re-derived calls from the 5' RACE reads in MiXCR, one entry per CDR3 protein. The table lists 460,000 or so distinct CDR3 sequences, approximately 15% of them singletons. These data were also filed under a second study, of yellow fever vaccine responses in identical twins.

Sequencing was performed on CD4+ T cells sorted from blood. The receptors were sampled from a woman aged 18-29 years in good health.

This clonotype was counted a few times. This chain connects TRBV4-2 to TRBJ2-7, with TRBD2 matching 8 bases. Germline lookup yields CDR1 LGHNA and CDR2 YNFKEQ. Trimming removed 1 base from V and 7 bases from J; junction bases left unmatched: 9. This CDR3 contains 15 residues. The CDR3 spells CASSQVALAGSEQYF. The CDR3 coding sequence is TGTGCCAGCAGCCAAGTCGCATTAGCGGGGAGTGAGCAGTACTTC.

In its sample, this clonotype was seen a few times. CDR3 region: CASTARGKVSNQPQHF. Written as DNA, the CDR3 is TGTGCCAGCACCGCGAGGGGGAAAGTCAGCAATCAGCCCCAGCATTTT. The chain is built from TRBV7-8 and TRBJ1-5, with D perhaps TRBD1 (6 bases). Germline CDR1 reads SGHVS; CDR2 reads FQNEAQ. This CDR3 spans 16 amino acids. V dropped 7 bases and J dropped 1 base, with 17 bases sitting between them.

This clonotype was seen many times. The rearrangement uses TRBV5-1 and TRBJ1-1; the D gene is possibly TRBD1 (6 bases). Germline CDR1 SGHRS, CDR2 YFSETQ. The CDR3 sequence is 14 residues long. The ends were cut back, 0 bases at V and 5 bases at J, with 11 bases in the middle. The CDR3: CASSLDRAGTEAFF. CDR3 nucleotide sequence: TGCGCCAGCAGCTTGGACAGGGCAGGGACTGAAGCTTTCTTT.

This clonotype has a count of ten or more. CDR3 sequence reads: CASSHPGTSTDTQYF. The CDR3 nucleotides are TGCGCCAGCAGCCATCCCGGGACTAGCACAGATACGCAGTATTTT. The V gene is TRBV4-1, the J gene TRBJ2-3, with a possible D match to TRBD2 (6 bases). This CDR3 region has 15 residues. Deletions cut 3 bases from V and 0 bases from J, with 10 bases between. Germline assignment: CDR1 MGHRA and CDR2 YSYEKL.

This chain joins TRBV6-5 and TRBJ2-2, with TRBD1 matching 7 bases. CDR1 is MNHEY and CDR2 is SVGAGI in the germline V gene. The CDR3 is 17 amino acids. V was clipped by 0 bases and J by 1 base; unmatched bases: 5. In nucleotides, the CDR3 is TGTGCCAGCAGTTACTCGGGTCACAGGGGGAACACCGGGGAGCTGTTTTTT. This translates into CASSYSGHRGNTGELFF.

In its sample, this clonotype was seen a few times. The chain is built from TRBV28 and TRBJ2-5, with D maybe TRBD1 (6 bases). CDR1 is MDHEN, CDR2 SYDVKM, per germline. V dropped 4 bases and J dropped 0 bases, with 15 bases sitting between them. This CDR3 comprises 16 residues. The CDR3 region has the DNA TGTGCCAGCAGTTCAATTTCCGGGACATACCAAGAGACCCAGTACTTC. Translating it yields CASSSISGTYQETQYF. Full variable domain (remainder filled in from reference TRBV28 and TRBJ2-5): DVKVTQSSRYLVKRTGEKVFLECVQDMDHENMFWYRQDPGLGLRLIYFSYDVKMKEKGDIPEGYSVSREKKERFSLILESASTNQTSMYLCASSSISGTYQETQYFGPGTRLLVL.

CDR3 region: CASSHRVETQYF. CDR3 DNA: TGTGCCAGCAGTCACAGGGTCGAGACCCAGTACTTC. The chain joins TRBV2 to TRBJ2-5; perhaps TRBD1 as D (6 bases). Germline V lookup: CDR1 SNHLY, CDR2 FYNNEI. Trimming removed 5 bases from V and 5 bases from J, with 9 bases in between. This CDR3 contains 12 residues.

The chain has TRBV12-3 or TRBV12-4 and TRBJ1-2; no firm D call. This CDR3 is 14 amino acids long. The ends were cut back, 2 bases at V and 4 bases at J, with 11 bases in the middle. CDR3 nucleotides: TGTGCCAGCAGTTTAACCGACACCAGCTATGGCTACACCTTC. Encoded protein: CASSLTDTSYGYTF.

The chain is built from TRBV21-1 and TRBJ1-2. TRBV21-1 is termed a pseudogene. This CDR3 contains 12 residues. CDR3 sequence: CASSKTWRGYTF. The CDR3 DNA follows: TGTGCCAGCAGCAAGACCTGGCGTGGCTACACCTTC.

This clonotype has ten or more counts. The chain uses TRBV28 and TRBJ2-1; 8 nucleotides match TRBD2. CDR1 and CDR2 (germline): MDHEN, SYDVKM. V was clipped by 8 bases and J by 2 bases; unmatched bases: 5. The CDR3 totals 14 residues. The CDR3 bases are TGTGCCAGCTCCCCGGGAGGGACCTACAATGAGCAGTTCTTC. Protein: CASSPGGTYNEQFF.

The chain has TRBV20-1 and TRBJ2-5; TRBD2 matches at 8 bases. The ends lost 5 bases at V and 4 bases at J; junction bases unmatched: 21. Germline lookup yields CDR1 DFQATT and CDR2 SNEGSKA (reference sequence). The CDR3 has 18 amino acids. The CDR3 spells CSASSHLPGLVRGETQYF. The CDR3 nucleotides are TGCAGTGCTTCCTCACACCTTCCGGGACTAGTACGGGGAGAGACCCAGTACTTC.

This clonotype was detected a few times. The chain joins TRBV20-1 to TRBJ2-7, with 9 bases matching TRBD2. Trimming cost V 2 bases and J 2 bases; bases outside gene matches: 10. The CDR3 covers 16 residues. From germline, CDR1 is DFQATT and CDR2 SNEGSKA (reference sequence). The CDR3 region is CSARPSPGLAPYEQYF. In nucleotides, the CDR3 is TGCAGTGCTAGACCATCCCCGGGACTAGCCCCCTACGAGCAGTACTTC.

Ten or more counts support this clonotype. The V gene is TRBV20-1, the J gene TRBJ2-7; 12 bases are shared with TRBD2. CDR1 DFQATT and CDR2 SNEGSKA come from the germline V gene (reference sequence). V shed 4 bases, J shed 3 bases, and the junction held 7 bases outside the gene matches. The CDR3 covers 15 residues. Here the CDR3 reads CSANPRLAGVYEQYF. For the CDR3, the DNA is TGCAGTGCTAACCCTCGACTAGCGGGGGTCTACGAGCAGTACTTC.

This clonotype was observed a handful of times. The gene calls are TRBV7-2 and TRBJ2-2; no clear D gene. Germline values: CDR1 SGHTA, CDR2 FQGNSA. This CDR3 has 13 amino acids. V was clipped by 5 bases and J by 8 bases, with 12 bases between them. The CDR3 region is CASSDQVRGELFF. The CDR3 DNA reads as TGTGCCAGCAGCGATCAGGTCAGAGGGGAGCTGTTTTTT.

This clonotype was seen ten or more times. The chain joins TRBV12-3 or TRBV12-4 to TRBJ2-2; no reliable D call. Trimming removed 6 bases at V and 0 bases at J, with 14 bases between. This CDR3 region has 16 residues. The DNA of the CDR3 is TGTGCCAGCAGCTGGATTCGGGTTCCGAACACCGGGGAGCTGTTTTTT. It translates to CASSWIRVPNTGELFF.

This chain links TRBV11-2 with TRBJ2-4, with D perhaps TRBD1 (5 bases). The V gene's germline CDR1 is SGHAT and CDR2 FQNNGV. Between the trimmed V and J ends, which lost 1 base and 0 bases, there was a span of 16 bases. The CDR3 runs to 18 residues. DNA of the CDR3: TGTGCCAGCAGCTTAGGTGTAAACAGGCGCTTAGCCAAAAACATTCAGTACTTC. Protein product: CASSLGVNRRLAKNIQYF.

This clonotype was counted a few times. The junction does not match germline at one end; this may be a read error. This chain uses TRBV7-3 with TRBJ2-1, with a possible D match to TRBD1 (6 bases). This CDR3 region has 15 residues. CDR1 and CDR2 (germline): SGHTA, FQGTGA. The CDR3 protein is CASSLTGTILSEQFF. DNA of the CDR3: TGTGCCAGCAGCCTAACCGGGACAATCCTCTCCGAGCAGTTCTTC.

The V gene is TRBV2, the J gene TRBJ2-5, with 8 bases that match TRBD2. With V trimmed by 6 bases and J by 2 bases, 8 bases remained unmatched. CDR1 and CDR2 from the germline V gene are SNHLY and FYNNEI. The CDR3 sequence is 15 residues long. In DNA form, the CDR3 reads TGTGCCAGCAGAGCAAGAGCGGGGGCACAAGAGACCCAGTACTTC. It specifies CASRARAGAQETQYF.

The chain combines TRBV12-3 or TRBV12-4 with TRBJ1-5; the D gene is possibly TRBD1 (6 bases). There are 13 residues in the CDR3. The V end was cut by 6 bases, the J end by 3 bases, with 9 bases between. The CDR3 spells CASRYRDNQPQHF. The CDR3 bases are TGTGCCAGCAGGTACAGGGACAATCAGCCCCAGCATTTT.

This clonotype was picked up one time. CDR3 protein: CASSWSQGQQETQYF. CDR3 sequence (DNA): TGTGCCAGCAGCTGGAGCCAAGGGCAACAAGAGACCCAGTACTTC. This rearrangement joins TRBV9 to TRBJ2-5; D not resolved. The CDR3 contains 15 residues. Deletions cut 4 bases from V and 2 bases from J, with 15 bases between. Germline lookup yields CDR1 SGDLS and CDR2 YYNGEE.

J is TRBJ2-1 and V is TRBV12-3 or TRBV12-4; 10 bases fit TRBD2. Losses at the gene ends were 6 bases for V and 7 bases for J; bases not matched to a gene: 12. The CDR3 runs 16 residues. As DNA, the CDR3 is TGTGCCAGCAGGATAACGCTAGCGGGAGCCCGGAATGAGCAGTTCTTC. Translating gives CASRITLAGARNEQFF.

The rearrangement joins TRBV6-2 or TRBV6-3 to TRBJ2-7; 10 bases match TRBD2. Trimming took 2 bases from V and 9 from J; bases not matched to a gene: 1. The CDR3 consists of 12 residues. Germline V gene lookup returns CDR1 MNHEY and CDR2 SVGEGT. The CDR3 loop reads CASSYGTSAQYV. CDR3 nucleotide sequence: TGTGCCAGCAGTTACGGGACTAGCGCGCAGTACGTC.

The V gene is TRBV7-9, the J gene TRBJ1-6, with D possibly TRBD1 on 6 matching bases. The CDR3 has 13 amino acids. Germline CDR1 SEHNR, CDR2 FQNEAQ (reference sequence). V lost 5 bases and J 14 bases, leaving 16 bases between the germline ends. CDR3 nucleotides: TGTGCCAGCAGCACGAGCTACAGGGAGACCCTCCACTTT. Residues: CASSTSYRETLHF.

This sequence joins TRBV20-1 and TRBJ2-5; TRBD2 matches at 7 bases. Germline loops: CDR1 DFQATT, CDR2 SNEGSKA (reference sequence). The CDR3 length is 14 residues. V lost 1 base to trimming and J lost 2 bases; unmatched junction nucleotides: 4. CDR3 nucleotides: TGCAGTGCTAGAGCGGGGGGACGACAAGAGACCCAGTACTTC. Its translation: CSARAGGRQETQYF.